This TCR beta chain is drawn from a study of T cell repertoires in cytomegalovirus infection. Study-level background: The authors used CMV epitopes that were HLA-C-restricted (recently identified) and HLA-B-restricted (well studied). Public TCR beta signatures indicated both CMV infection and matching HLA type.

Each CDR3 protein is one row after TCRdb ran MiXCR on the reads. The table shows some 800,000 distinct CDR3 sequences, with around 29% occurring only once. CDR3 length: 11 residues. V was shortened by 7 bases and J by 11 bases, with 12 bases between the two germline ends. The germline CDR1 and CDR2 sequences are MNHNS and SASEGT. Study outcomes and limitations: The ex vivo response was dominated by HLA-C-restricted CMV-specific TCR beta clonotypes.

Comment on this clonotype: The antigen remains unidentified.

V is TRBV6-1 and J is TRBJ1-5, with D perhaps TRBD1 (5 bases). The sequencing used cultured CD8+ T cells from PBMCs, collected from culture after CMV antigen stimulation. This sequence was found in a human donor in good health (CMV status not recorded). Some clones in this sample may be carry-over from other donors' samples. For the CDR3, the DNA is TGTGCCAGCATCGACGGGGGGACCCAGCATTTT. It codes for CASIDGGTQHF.